This T cell receptor (beta chain) was retrieved from a study of breast tumors, draining lymph nodes, adjacent tissues. Broader study findings: The lymph node origin of tumor T cells was framed as consistent with a hypothesis, not demonstrated.

One entry per CDR3 protein results from TCRdb running MiXCR on the multiplex PCR reads. The sample consists of approximately 230,000 distinct CDR3 sequences, roughly a third of them appearing once. Breast cancer patients provided tissue from their axillary draining lymph nodes. Details on this clonotype: The antigen remains unidentified. The DNA is omitted, as the CDR3 cannot be located on it reliably, and the CDR3 follows TCRdb's listing.

Including both end residues, the CDR3 is 18 amino acids long. The germline gives CDR1 SGHTA, CDR2 FQGTGA. The chain employs TRBV7-3 and TRBJ2-7. Sequenced material: axillary lymph node tissue. This receptor was taken from a female donor with breast cancer. Some clones in this sample may be carry-over from other donors' samples. The chain's CDR3 is CASSIYLCSVEYSGWQYF.